This TCR beta chain is drawn from a study of blood T cell repertoires in COVID-19. The method was immunoSEQ multiplex PCR; TCRdb's version includes in-frame clones alone and lacks a portion of them. The data show some 150,000 clones, approximately 84% seen once. CDR3 length: 13 amino acids. Trimming removed 3 bases from V and 3 bases from J, with 10 bases in between. Per the germline V gene, CDR1 is DFQATT and CDR2 is SNEGSKA (reference sequence). The TCR originated in a man in his forties or fifties with acute or convalescent COVID-19. Sequencing was performed on peripheral blood. This chain joins TRBV20-1 and TRBJ2-3, with a weak D call TRBD1 (6 bases). CDR3 in DNA: TGCAGTGCTAGTTCAGGGGCAACAGATACGCAGTATTTT. Encoded protein: CSASSGATDTQYF.